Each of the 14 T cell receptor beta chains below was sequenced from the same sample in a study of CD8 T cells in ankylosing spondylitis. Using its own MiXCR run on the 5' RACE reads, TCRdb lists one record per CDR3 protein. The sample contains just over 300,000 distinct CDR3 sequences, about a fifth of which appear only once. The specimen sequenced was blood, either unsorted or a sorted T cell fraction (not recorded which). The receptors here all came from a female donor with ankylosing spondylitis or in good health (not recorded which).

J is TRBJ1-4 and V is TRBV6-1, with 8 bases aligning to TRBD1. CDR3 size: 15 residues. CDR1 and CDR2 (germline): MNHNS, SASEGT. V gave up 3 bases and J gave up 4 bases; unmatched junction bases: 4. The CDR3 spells CASSDPTGVNEKLFF. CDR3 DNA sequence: TGTGCCAGCAGTGACCCGACAGGGGTTAATGAAAAACTGTTTTTT.

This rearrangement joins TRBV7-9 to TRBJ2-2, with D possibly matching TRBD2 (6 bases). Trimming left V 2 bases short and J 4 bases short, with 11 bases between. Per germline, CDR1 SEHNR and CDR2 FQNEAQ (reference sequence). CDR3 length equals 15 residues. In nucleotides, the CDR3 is TGTGCCAGCAGCTTAAAGCGGGTGACCACCGGGGAGCTGTTTTTT. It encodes CASSLKRVTTGELFF. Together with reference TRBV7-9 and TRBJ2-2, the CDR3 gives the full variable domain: DTGVSQNPRHKITKRGQNVTFRCDPISEHNRLYWYRQTLGQGPEFLTYFQNEAQLEKSRLLSDRFSAERPKGSFSTLEIQRTEQGDSAMYLCASSLKRVTTGELFFGEGSRLTVL.

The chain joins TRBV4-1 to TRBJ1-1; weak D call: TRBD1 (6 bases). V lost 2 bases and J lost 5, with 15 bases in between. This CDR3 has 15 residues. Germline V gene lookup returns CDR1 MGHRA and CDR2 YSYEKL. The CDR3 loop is CASSQIPGQWTEAFF. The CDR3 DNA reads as TGCGCCAGCAGCCAAATACCCGGACAGTGGACTGAAGCTTTCTTT.

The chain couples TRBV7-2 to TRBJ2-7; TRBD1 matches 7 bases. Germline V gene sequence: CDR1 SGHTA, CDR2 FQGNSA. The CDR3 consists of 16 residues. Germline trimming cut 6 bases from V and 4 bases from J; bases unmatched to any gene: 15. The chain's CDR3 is CASREQTGDFGYEQYF. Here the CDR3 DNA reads TGTGCCAGCAGGGAACAAACAGGGGATTTTGGATACGAGCAGTACTTC. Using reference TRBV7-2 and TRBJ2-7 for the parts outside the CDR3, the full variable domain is GAGVSQSPSNKVTEKGKDVELRCDPISGHTALYWYRQSLGQGLEFLIYFQGNSAPDKSGLPSDRFSAERTGGSVSTLTIQRTQQEDSAVYLCASREQTGDFGYEQYFGPGTRLTVT.

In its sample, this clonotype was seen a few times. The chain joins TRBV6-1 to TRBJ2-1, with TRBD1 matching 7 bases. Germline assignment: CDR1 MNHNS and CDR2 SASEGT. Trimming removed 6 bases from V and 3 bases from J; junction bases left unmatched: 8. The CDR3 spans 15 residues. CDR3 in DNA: TGTGCCAGCAGACCGGGACAGATTTACTACAATGAGCAGTTCTTC. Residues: CASRPGQIYYNEQFF.

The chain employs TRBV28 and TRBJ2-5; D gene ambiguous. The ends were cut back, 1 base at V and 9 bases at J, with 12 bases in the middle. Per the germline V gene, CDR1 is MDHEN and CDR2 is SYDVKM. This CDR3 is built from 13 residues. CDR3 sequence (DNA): TGTGCCAGCAGTTTATTGGGGTTGGGGTCCCAGTACTTC. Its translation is CASSLLGLGSQYF.

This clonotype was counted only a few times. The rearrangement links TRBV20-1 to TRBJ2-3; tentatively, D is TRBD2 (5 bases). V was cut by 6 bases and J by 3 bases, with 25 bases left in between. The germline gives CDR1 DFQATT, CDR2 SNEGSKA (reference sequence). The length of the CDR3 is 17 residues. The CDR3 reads CSAEVPGNPLRTDTQYF. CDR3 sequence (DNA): TGCAGTGCCGAAGTCCCCGGGAACCCGTTACGTACAGATACGCAGTATTTT.

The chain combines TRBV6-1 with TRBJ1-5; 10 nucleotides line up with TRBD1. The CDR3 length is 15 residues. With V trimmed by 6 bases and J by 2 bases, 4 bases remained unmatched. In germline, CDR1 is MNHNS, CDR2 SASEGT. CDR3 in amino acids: CASRMTGGGNQPQHF. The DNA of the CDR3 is TGTGCCAGCAGGATGACAGGGGGCGGCAATCAGCCCCAGCATTTT.

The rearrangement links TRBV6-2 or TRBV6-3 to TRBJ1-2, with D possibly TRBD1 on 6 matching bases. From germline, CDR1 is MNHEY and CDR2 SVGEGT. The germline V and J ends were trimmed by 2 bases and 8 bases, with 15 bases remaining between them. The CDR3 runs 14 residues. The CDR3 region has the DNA TGTGCCAGCAGTTACCGGGGGCGGCTCATGGGCTACACCTTC. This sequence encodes CASSYRGRLMGYTF.

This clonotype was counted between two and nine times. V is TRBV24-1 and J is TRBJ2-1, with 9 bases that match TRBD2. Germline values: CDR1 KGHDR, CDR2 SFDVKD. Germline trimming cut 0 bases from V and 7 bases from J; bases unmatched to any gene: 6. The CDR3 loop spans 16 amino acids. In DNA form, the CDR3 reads TGTGCCACCAGTGATTTGGGGCGGGAGGGTAGGAATGAGCAGTTCTTC. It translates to CATSDLGREGRNEQFF.

The CDR3 DNA reads as TGTGCCACATCCCACCCGGGGACCACAGATACGCAGTATTTT. This gives the protein CATSHPGTTDTQYF. This rearrangement joins TRBV24-1 to TRBJ2-3; TRBD1 or TRBD2 may be the D gene (5 bases each). The CDR3 has 14 residues. Per germline, CDR1 KGHDR and CDR2 SFDVKD. Trimming took 10 bases from V and 2 from J, leaving 15 bases between them.

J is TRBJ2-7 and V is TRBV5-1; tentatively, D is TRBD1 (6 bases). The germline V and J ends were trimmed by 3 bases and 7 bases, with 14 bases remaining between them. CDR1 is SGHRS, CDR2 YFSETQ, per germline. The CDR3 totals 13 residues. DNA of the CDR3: TGCGCCAGCAGCTCGGACAGCACTCGGGAGCAGTACTTC. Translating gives CASSSDSTREQYF.

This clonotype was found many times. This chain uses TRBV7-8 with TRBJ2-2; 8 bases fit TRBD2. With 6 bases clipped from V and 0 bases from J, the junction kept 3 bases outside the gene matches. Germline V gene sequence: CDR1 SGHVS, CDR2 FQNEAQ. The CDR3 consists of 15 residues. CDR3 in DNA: TGTGCCAGCAGTTCACTAGCGGCGAACACCGGGGAGCTGTTTTTT. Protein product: CASSSLAANTGELFF.

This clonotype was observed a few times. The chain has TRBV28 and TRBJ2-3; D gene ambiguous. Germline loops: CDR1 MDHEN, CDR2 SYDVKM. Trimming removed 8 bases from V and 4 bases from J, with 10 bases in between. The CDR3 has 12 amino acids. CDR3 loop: CASLSRPDTQYF. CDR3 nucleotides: TGTGCCAGCTTGAGTAGGCCAGATACGCAGTATTTT.